This T cell receptor (beta chain) was profiled in a study of OX40 agonist ivuxolimab in advanced cancers. Across the study: Ivuxolimab is an agonistic anti-OX40 (CD134) antibody, and patients were treated with it. Partial responses were recorded for three patients, including one with hepatocellular carcinoma and two with cutaneous melanoma. Every 2 weeks, ivuxolimab was infused into the patients intravenously at between 0.01 and 10 mg/kg.

On this clone itself: Its antigen is as yet unknown.

V gave up 5 bases and J gave up 7 bases; unmatched junction bases: 7. The CDR3 extends over 14 amino acids. Germline V CDR1 and CDR2: MDHEN, SYDVKM. Here immunoSEQ multiplex PCR was the method, and the copy in TCRdb shows in-frame clones only, minus some. Here the sample spans about 72,000 clones, approximately 90% being singletons. Study-wide findings and caveats: On average, CD8+ T cells had more expanded clones than CD4+.

This receptor was obtained from an adult with an advanced solid tumor such as melanoma, head and neck, liver or kidney cancer. The sample was CD4+ or CD8+ T cells sorted from blood, taken in a trial of the OX40 agonist ivuxolimab. The chain carries TRBV28 and TRBJ2-2, with 7 nucleotides matching TRBD1. CDR3 protein: CASSKGAWGGELFF. CDR3 nucleotide sequence: TGTGCCAGCAGTAAGGGGGCATGGGGCGGGGAGCTGTTTTTT. The entire variable domain, with the rest obtained from reference TRBV28 and TRBJ2-2, is as follows: DVKVTQSSRYLVKRTGEKVFLECVQDMDHENMFWYRQDPGLGLRLIYFSYDVKMKEKGDIPEGYSVSREKKERFSLILESASTNQTSMYLCASSKGAWGGELFFGEGSRLTVL.